The 30 T cell receptor beta chains given below trace back to one sample, sequenced in a study of shared T cell receptors in the human thymus. Sequenced by immunoSEQ multiplex PCR; TCRdb stores in-frame clones only, minus some. This table holds hundreds of thousands of clones, more than 70% found once. The same sample was also studied in work on human thymus T cells.

The specimen was thymocytes. All receptors come from a boy under two years old with a congenital heart defect.

Only one count was recorded for this clone. The chain links TRBV28 to TRBJ2-1, with TRBD2 as a possible D gene (6 bases). The germline V gene encodes CDR1 MDHEN and CDR2 SYDVKM. The ends were cut back, 2 bases at V and 0 bases at J, with 11 bases in the middle. This CDR3 has 16 amino acids. DNA of the CDR3: TGTGCCAGCAGTTTAAATGCGGGAAGCTCCTACAATGAGCAGTTCTTC. This codes for CASSLNAGSSYNEQFF.

The chain recombines TRBV7-2 with TRBJ2-7, with D maybe TRBD2 (5 bases). Trimming removed 1 base at V and 0 bases at J, with 13 bases between. The CDR3 is 16 amino acids. The germline V gene has CDR1 SGHTA and CDR2 FQGNSA. CDR3 nucleotide sequence: TGTGCCAGCAGCTTAGATAGGCCTAGCAGCTCCTACGAGCAGTACTTC. This translates into CASSLDRPSSSYEQYF.

Notes on this clone: The CDR3 ends on some other residue instead of the conserved phenylalanine or tryptophan, so this is likely a read error. It is unclear where the CDR3 begins or ends on the DNA, so no DNA is shown, and the CDR3 is as TCRdb lists it. This chain connects TRBV25-1 to TRBJ2-7; the D call of TRBD1 is as the table states it, not checked on the DNA. Germline values: CDR1 MGHDK, CDR2 SYGVNS. Termini included, the CDR3 measures 11 amino acids. This CDR3 is CASVGWGPRCS.

The chain links TRBV4-1 to TRBJ2-5; D remains unclear. Looked up from germline, CDR1 is MGHRA and CDR2 is YSYEKL. Trimming shortened V by 0 bases and J by 7 bases, and 9 bases separated the two germline ends. The CDR3 extends over 13 amino acids. This chain's CDR3 is CASSQEAAGTQYF. In DNA, the CDR3 is TGCGCCAGCAGCCAAGAGGCAGCAGGGACCCAGTACTTC.

The chain combines TRBV6-1 with TRBJ1-2, with unresolved D. V shed 6 bases and J shed 5 bases, with 16 bases lying between them. The CDR3 runs to 14 residues. From germline, CDR1 is MNHNS and CDR2 SASEGT. The CDR3 bases are TGTGCCAGCAGGTCCGAGACGGAGATTTATGGCTACACCTTC. Translated: CASRSETEIYGYTF.

This clone occurred a few times. One end of the junction varies from germline; a read error may be responsible. At the DNA level, this CDR3 is encoded by other sequences in the same sample as well. This sequence joins TRBV6-1 and TRBJ1-6, with 7 bases fitting TRBD1. Germline assignment: CDR1 MNHNS and CDR2 SASEGT. The CDR3 spans 16 residues. The CDR3, as DNA: TGTGCCAGCAGTGAAGTAGGGACAGTTCATAATTCCCCCCTCCACTTT. As protein: CASSEVGTVHNSPLHF.

CDR3 sequence reads: CASSGGQGRDWETQYF. DNA for the CDR3: TGTGCCAGTAGTGGCGGACAGGGGAGGGATTGGGAGACCCAGTACTTC. The chain carries TRBV19 and TRBJ2-5; 9 bases are a match to TRBD1. CDR1 and CDR2 from the germline V gene are LNHDA and SQIVND (reference sequence). The V and J ends lost 5 bases and 5 bases, in that order; junction bases with no gene match: 12. The CDR3 loop spans 16 amino acids.

This clone has only one observation. This chain links TRBV7-9 with TRBJ1-1; the match to TRBD1 covers 8 bases. CDR1 and CDR2 (germline): SEHNR, FQNEAQ (reference sequence). Trimming removed 5 bases from V and 7 bases from J; junction bases left unmatched: 9. The CDR3 runs to 14 residues. CDR3 in DNA: TGTGCCAGCAGCCCGAGTACCGGGACAGGTGAAGCTTTCTTT. Translated, it gives CASSPSTGTGEAFF.

The chain combines TRBV27 with TRBJ2-7; possible D gene TRBD1, 5 bases. Germline CDR1 is MNHEY and CDR2 is SMNVEV (reference sequence). V gave up 0 bases and J gave up 5 bases, with 26 bases separating them. The CDR3 is 19 amino acids. DNA for the CDR3: TGTGCCAGCAGTTTATCCTATCTCGACAGAGCGAACTACGGTCACGAGCAGTACTTC. It translates to CASSLSYLDRANYGHEQYF.

The CDR3 reads CASSGTQGRTGKLFF. Here the CDR3 DNA reads TGTGCCAGCAGCGGGACACAGGGGAGAACCGGAAAACTGTTTTTT. This rearrangement joins TRBV5-6 to TRBJ1-4; 7 nucleotides agree with TRBD1. The CDR3 sequence is 15 residues long. Germline values: CDR1 SGHDT, CDR2 YYEEEE. With V trimmed by 4 bases and J by 10 bases, 13 bases remained unmatched.

This clone was seen more than once but under ten times. The V and J genes are TRBV6-5 and TRBJ1-2, with D maybe TRBD1 (6 bases). Looked up from germline, CDR1 is MNHEY and CDR2 is SVGAGI. The length of the CDR3 is 13 residues. The ends were cut back, 0 bases at V and 4 bases at J, with 6 bases in the middle. CDR3 nucleotide sequence: TGTGCCAGCAGTTACTCAGGGGGCTATGGCTACACCTTC. Protein sequence: CASSYSGGYGYTF.

The CDR3, as DNA: TGTGCCAGCAGCTTAGCCGCGGGAGCCCCATCCAGAAAGTTCTTC. This translates into CASSLAAGAPSRKFF. V and J are TRBV7-9 and TRBJ2-1; TRBD2 aligns across 7 bases. Trimming took 0 bases from V and 14 from J; bases not matched to a gene: 13. The CDR3 covers 15 residues. Per germline, CDR1 SEHNR and CDR2 FQNEAQ (reference sequence).

The genes are TRBV27 and TRBJ1-2, with 9 bases aligning to TRBD1. Germline V CDR1 and CDR2: MNHEY, SMNVEV (reference sequence). V trimming: 5 bases; J trimming: 3 bases; junction bases outside the gene matches: 10. This CDR3 comprises 16 residues. CDR3 protein: CASSNQQGAKDYGYTF. In DNA form, the CDR3 reads TGTGCCAGCAGTAACCAACAGGGGGCTAAAGACTATGGCTACACCTTC.

This clone showed up just a few times. This chain links TRBV10-2 with TRBJ2-1, with D uncertain. The V gene's germline CDR1 is WSHSY and CDR2 SAAADI. Trimming removed 3 bases from V and 0 bases from J, with 6 bases in between. This CDR3 contains 14 residues. CDR3 DNA sequence: TGCGCCAGCAGTGAATACAGCTCCTACAATGAGCAGTTCTTC. Its translation: CASSEYSSYNEQFF.

The rearrangement uses TRBV7-2 and TRBJ1-5; no firm D call. CDR1 SGHTA and CDR2 FQGNSA come from the germline V gene. Trimming stripped 1 base from V and 9 bases from J, with 10 bases between. This CDR3 comprises 13 residues. For the CDR3, the DNA is TGTGCCAGCAGCTTAGTCTACCGGGGGCCCCAGCATTTT. Translated: CASSLVYRGPQHF. Based on the CDR3 plus reference TRBV7-2 and TRBJ1-5, the full variable domain is GAGVSQSPSNKVTEKGKDVELRCDPISGHTALYWYRQSLGQGLEFLIYFQGNSAPDKSGLPSDRFSAERTGGSVSTLTIQRTQQEDSAVYLCASSLVYRGPQHFGDGTRLSIL.

For this clone: The identical CDR3 is also encoded by other nucleotide sequences in the sample. The J gene is TRBJ2-2, the V gene TRBV6-4; 7 bases are shared with TRBD2. Germline V gene lookup returns CDR1 MRHNA and CDR2 SNTAGT. Trimming cost V 0 bases and J 5 bases; bases outside gene matches: 0. The CDR3 length is 14 residues. The CDR3 is CASSDSGGTGELFF. CDR3 DNA: TGTGCCAGCAGTGACTCGGGAGGGACCGGGGAGCTGTTTTTT.

V gene TRBV7-9 combines with J gene TRBJ2-2; D perhaps matches TRBD1 (6 bases). The CDR3 covers 15 residues. Germline CDR1 and CDR2: SEHNR and FQNEAQ (reference sequence). V was pared by 2 bases and J by 4 bases, with 11 bases between. Here the CDR3 reads CASSLNGQLTGELFF. Here the CDR3 DNA reads TGTGCCAGCAGCTTAAACGGACAGCTCACCGGGGAGCTGTTTTTT.

The chain is built from TRBV9 and TRBJ2-1; 9 bases align to TRBD2. CDR3 length: 16 amino acids. The germline V gene has CDR1 SGDLS and CDR2 YYNGEE. Unmatched junction bases numbered 6, after V lost 0 bases and J lost 5 bases. The CDR3: CASSVGRAGGNNEQFF. CDR3 DNA: TGTGCCAGCAGCGTAGGGAGAGCGGGAGGAAACAATGAGCAGTTCTTC.

This clone came up a few times. The chain carries TRBV4-1 and TRBJ2-1; 10 nucleotides match TRBD2. Germline trimming cut 3 bases from V and 7 bases from J; bases unmatched to any gene: 9. CDR3 length: 16 residues. CDR1 MGHRA and CDR2 YSYEKL come from the germline V gene. CDR3 bases: TGCGCCAGCAGCCAGACTAGCGGGCCTCCCGCGAATGAGCAGTTCTTC. This translates into CASSQTSGPPANEQFF.

This chain connects TRBV4-2 to TRBJ1-2, with D perhaps matching TRBD1 (6 bases). This CDR3 is 15 amino acids long. Germline V gene lookup returns CDR1 LGHNA and CDR2 YNFKEQ. V gave up 2 bases and J gave up 2 bases, with 12 bases separating them. This CDR3 is CASSQHPGENYGYTF. CDR3 nucleotides: TGTGCCAGCAGCCAACATCCAGGGGAGAACTATGGCTACACCTTC.

V is TRBV19 and J is TRBJ2-7; D might be TRBD2 (5 bases). Germline CDR1 and CDR2: LNHDA and SQIVND (reference sequence). CDR3 length: 15 residues. Trimming took off 3 bases at V and 2 bases at J, with 14 bases between the two ends. The CDR3 is CASSIRPSFAYEQYF. CDR3 in DNA: TGTGCCAGTAGTATCCGGCCTAGCTTCGCCTACGAGCAGTACTTC.

The rearrangement links TRBV27 to TRBJ1-2; TRBD1 matches at 9 bases. Trimming removed 5 bases from V and 4 bases from J; junction bases left unmatched: 14. The CDR3 has 17 amino acids. The germline V gene has CDR1 MNHEY and CDR2 SMNVEV (reference sequence). The CDR3 DNA sequence: TGTGCCAGCAGTCCTGCAGTATACAGGGGGCATGTCTATGGCTACACCTTC. Its protein product is CASSPAVYRGHVYGYTF.

The chain has TRBV19 and TRBJ2-1, with TRBD1 matching 9 bases. This CDR3 comprises 14 residues. Germline assignment: CDR1 LNHDA and CDR2 SQIVND (reference sequence). V dropped 7 bases and J dropped 6; count of bases not matched to a gene: 7. CDR3: CASMRDRESNEQFF. The CDR3, as DNA: TGTGCCAGTATGCGGGACAGGGAATCCAATGAGCAGTTCTTC. Together with reference TRBV19 and TRBJ2-1, the CDR3 gives the full variable domain: DGGITQSPKYLFRKEGQNVTLSCEQNLNHDAMYWYRQDPGQGLRLIYYSQIVNDFQKGDIAEGYSVSREKKESFPLTVTSAQKNPTAFYLCASMRDRESNEQFFGPGTRLTVL.

The CDR3 DNA reads TGTGCCAGCAGCGGGCCTCCGGGACAGTCCTACGAGCAGTACTTC. Translated, it gives CASSGPPGQSYEQYF. The chain is built from TRBV7-9 and TRBJ2-7; TRBD1 matches 7 bases. The V segment lost 5 bases and the J segment 1 base; nucleotides outside the gene matches: 8. The CDR3 length is 15 residues. CDR1 and CDR2 from the germline V gene are SEHNR and FQNEAQ (reference sequence).

V is TRBV28 and J is TRBJ1-1, with 7 bases that match TRBD1. V was pared by 8 bases and J by 0 bases, with 21 bases of the junction left unmatched. Germline V gives CDR1 MDHEN, CDR2 SYDVKM. This CDR3 has 19 amino acids. The CDR3 region has the DNA TGTGCCAGCCACACAGATGGAAGGGGACAGAGACTCATGAACACTGAAGCTTTCTTT. Its translation is CASHTDGRGQRLMNTEAFF.

The CDR3, as DNA: TGTGCCAGCAGCCCTGGGGACAGGGAGATAAATGAAGCTTTCTTT. This translates into CASSPGDREINEAFF. The chain has TRBV28 and TRBJ1-1; the match to TRBD1 covers 9 bases. Unmatched junction bases numbered 12, after V lost 6 bases and J lost 7 bases. The V gene's germline CDR1 is MDHEN and CDR2 SYDVKM. CDR3 size: 15 residues.

The chain recombines TRBV4-3 with TRBJ2-1; maybe TRBD1 (6 bases). The germline V gene has CDR1 LGHNA and CDR2 YSLEER. Trimming cost V 0 bases and J 6 bases, with 18 bases left between them. The CDR3 spans 17 residues. CDR3 loop: CASSQDHRTVAVNEQFF. The CDR3, as DNA: TGCGCCAGCAGCCAAGATCATAGGACAGTCGCCGTCAATGAGCAGTTCTTC.

This clone showed up just a few times. The chain uses TRBV5-6 and TRBJ1-2; D is possibly TRBD1 (6 bases). CDR1 is SGHDT and CDR2 is YYEEEE in the germline V gene. The CDR3 has 15 amino acids. V gave up 1 base and J gave up 2 bases, with 12 bases separating them. The CDR3 nucleotides are TGTGCCAGCAGCTTGAAGCAGGGGAAGAACTATGGCTACACCTTC. Its translation is CASSLKQGKNYGYTF. The variable domain in full, with the rest retrieved from reference TRBV5-6 and TRBJ1-2, is DAGVTQSPTHLIKTRGQQVTLRCSPKSGHDTVSWYQQALGQGPQFIFQYYEEEERQRGNFPDRFSGHQFPNYSSELNVNALLLGDSALYLCASSLKQGKNYGYTFGSGTRLTVV.

This chain links TRBV6-1 with TRBJ1-1, with 8 bases aligning to TRBD1. The V segment lost 3 bases and the J segment 1 base; nucleotides outside the gene matches: 1. This CDR3 is 14 amino acids long. Germline CDR1 is MNHNS and CDR2 is SASEGT. DNA for the CDR3: TGTGCCAGCAGTGAGACAGGGGAGAACACTGAAGCTTTCTTT. This gives the protein CASSETGENTEAFF.

This chain connects TRBV14 to TRBJ2-7; 9 bases are shared with TRBD1. Per the germline V gene, CDR1 is SGHDN and CDR2 is FVKESK. V shed 0 bases and J 1 base; nucleotides not matched to a gene: 7. The CDR3 extends over 17 amino acids. The CDR3 sequence is CASSQDPDGTGSYEQYF. CDR3 nucleotide sequence: TGTGCCAGCAGCCAAGATCCTGATGGGACAGGGTCCTACGAGCAGTACTTC.